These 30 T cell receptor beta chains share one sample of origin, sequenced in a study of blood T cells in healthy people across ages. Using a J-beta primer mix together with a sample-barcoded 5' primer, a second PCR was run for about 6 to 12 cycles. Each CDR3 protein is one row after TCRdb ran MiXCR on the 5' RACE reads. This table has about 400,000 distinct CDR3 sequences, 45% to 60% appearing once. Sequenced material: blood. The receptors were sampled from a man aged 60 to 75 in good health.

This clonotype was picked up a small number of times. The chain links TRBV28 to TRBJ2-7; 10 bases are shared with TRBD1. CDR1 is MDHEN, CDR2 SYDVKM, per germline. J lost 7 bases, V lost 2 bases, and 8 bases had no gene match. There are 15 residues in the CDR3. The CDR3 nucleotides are TGTGCCAGCAGTTTAACGGGACAGGGGATCAATGAGCAGTACTTC. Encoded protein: CASSLTGQGINEQYF.

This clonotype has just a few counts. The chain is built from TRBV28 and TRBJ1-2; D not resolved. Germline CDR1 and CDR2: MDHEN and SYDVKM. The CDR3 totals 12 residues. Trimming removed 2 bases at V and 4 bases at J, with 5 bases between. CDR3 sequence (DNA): TGTGCCAGCAGTTTAGTCCCCTATGGCTACACCTTC. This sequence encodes CASSLVPYGYTF.

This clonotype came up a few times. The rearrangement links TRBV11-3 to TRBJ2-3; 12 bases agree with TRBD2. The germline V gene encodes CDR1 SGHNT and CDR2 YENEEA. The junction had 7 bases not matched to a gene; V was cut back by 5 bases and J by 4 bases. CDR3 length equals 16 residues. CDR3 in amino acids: CASSNPSGGAADTQYF. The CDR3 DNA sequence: TGTGCCAGCAGCAACCCTAGCGGGGGGGCCGCAGATACGCAGTATTTT.

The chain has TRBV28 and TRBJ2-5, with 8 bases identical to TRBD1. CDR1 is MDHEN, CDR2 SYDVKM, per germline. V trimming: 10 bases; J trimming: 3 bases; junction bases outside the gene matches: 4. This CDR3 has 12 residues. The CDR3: CATAGQEETQYF. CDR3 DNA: TGTGCCACCGCGGGACAGGAAGAGACCCAGTACTTC.

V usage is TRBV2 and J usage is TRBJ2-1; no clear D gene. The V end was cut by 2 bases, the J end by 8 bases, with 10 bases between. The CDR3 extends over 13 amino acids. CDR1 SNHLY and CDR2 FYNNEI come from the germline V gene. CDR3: CASSEFRYDEQFF. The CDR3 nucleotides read TGTGCCAGCAGTGAATTCCGATATGATGAGCAGTTCTTC. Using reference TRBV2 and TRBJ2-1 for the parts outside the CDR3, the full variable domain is EPEVTQTPSHQVTQMGQEVILRCVPISNHLYFYWYRQILGQKVEFLVSFYNNEISEKSEIFDDQFSVERPDGSNFTLKIRSTKLEDSAMYFCASSEFRYDEQFFGPGTRLTVL.

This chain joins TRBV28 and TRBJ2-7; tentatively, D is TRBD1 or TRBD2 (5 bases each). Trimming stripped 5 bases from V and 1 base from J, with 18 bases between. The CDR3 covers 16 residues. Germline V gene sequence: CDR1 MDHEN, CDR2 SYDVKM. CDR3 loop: CASSPLLGRMSYEQYF. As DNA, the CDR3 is TGTGCCAGCAGTCCCCTCCTGGGACGGATGTCCTACGAGCAGTACTTC.

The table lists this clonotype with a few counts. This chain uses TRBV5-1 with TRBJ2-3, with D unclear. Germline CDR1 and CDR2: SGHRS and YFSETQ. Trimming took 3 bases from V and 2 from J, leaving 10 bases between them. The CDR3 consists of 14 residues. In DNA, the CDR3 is TGCGCCAGCAGCTCCGAAGTACTCACAGATACGCAGTATTTT. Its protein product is CASSSEVLTDTQYF.

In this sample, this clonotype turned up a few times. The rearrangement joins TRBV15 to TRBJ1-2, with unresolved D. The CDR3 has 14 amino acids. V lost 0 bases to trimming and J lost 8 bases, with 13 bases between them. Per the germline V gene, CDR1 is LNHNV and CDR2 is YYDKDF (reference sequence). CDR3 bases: TGTGCCACCAGCAGAGATAACGGTGGTAGAGGCTACACCTTC. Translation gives CATSRDNGGRGYTF.

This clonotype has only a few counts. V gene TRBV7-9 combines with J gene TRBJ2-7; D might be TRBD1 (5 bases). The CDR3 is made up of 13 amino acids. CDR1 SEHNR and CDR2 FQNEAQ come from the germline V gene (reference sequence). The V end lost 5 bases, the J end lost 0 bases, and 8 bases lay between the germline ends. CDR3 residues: CASSQGRSYEQYF. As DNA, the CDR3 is TGTGCCAGCAGCCAGGGCCGCTCCTACGAGCAGTACTTC.

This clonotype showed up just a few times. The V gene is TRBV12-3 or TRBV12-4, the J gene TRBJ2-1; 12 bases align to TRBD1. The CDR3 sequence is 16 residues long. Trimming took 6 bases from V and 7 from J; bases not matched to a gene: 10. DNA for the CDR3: TGTGCCAGCAGCCCCCGGGGACAGGGGGCTTTAAATGAGCAGTTCTTC. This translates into CASSPRGQGALNEQFF.

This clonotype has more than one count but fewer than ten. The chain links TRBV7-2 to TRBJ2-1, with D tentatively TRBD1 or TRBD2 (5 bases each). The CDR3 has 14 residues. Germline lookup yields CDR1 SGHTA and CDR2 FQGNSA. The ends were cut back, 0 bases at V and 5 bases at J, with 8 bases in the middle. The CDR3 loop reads CASSLAGTDNEQFF. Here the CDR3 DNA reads TGTGCCAGCAGCTTAGCCGGGACGGACAATGAGCAGTTCTTC.

CDR3 sequence reads: CASSVTGSFSTDTQYF. The CDR3 DNA is TGTGCCAGCAGCGTAACGGGGAGCTTTAGCACAGATACGCAGTATTTT. This chain joins TRBV9 and TRBJ2-3, with D possibly matching TRBD2 (5 bases). The V gene's germline CDR1 is SGDLS and CDR2 YYNGEE. CDR3 length: 16 amino acids. Trimming took 1 base from V and 0 from J, leaving 12 bases between them. The variable domain in full, completed from reference TRBV9 and TRBJ2-3, reads DSGVTQTPKHLITATGQRVTLRCSPRSGDLSVYWYQQSLDQGLQFLIQYYNGEERAKGNILERFSAQQFPDLHSELNLSSLELGDSALYFCASSVTGSFSTDTQYFGPGTRLTVL.

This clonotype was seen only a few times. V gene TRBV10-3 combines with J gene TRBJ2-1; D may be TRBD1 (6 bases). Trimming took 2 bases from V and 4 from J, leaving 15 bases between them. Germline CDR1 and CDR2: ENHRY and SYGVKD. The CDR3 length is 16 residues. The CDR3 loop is CAISEPPGQSYNEQFF. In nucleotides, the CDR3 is TGTGCCATCAGTGAGCCACCTGGACAGAGTTACAATGAGCAGTTCTTC.

The CDR3 region has the DNA TGCAGCGTTGGTACAGGGGCAGATACGCAGTATTTT. Translated: CSVGTGADTQYF. The V and J genes are TRBV29-1 and TRBJ2-3, with 7 bases lining up with TRBD1. The CDR3 covers 12 residues. Germline values: CDR1 SQVTM, CDR2 ANQGSEA. Trimming took 4 bases from V and 4 from J; bases not matched to a gene: 2.

CDR3 region: CASSFSKQGETQFF. The CDR3 DNA reads TGTGCCAGCAGCTTCTCAAAACAGGGAGAGACCCAGTTCTTC. The genes are TRBV7-2 and TRBJ2-1, with a possible D match to TRBD1 (6 bases). Trimming took off 3 bases at V and 13 bases at J, with 19 bases between the two ends. From germline, CDR1 is SGHTA and CDR2 FQGNSA. This CDR3 comprises 14 residues.

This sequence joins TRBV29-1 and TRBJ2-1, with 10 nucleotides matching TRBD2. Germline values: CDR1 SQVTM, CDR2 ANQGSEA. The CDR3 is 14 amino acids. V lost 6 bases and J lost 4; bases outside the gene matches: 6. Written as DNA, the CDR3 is TGCAGCGTCCCGGGACTAGCGAGATACAATGAGCAGTTCTTC. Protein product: CSVPGLARYNEQFF.

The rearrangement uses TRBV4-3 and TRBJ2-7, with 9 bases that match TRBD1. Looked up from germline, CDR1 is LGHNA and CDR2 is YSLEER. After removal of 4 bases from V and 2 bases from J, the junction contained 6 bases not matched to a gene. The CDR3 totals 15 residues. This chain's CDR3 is CASSRDRALTYEQYF. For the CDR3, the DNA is TGCGCCAGCAGCCGGGACAGGGCCTTAACCTACGAGCAGTACTTC.

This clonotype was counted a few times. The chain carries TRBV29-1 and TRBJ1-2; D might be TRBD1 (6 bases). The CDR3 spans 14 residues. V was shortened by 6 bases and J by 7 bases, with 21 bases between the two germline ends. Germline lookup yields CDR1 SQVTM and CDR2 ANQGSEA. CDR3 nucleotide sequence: TGCAGCGTCGCCCGCTTGGATAGGGGGACTGGCTACACCTTC. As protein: CSVARLDRGTGYTF.

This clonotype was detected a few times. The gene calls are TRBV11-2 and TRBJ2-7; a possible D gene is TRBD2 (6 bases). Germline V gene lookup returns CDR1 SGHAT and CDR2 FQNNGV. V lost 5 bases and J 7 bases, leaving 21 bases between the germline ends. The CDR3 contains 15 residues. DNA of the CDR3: TGTGCCAGCAGCAACCGGGACTCGCTGGGGTGGGAGCAGTACTTC. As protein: CASSNRDSLGWEQYF.

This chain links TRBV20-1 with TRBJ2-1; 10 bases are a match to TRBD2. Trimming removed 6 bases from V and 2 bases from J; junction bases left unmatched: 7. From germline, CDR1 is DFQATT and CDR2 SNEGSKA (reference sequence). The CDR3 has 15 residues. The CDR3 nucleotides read TGCAGTGCCAATAGCGGGGGGCCCCCCTACAATGAGCAGTTCTTC. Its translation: CSANSGGPPYNEQFF.

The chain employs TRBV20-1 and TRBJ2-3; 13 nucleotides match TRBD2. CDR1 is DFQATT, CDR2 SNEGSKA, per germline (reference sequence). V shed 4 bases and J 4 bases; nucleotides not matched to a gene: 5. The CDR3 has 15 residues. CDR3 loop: CSAIGLAGVADTQYF. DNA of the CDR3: TGCAGTGCTATAGGACTAGCGGGAGTCGCAGATACGCAGTATTTT.

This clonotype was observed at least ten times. CDR3 region: CASSQSDTQETQYF. DNA of the CDR3: TGTGCCAGCAGCCAGTCAGACACCCAAGAGACCCAGTACTTC. V and J are TRBV4-2 and TRBJ2-5, with no clear D. Trimming took off 3 bases at V and 1 base at J, with 9 bases between the two ends. Germline V gene lookup returns CDR1 LGHNA and CDR2 YNFKEQ. The CDR3 covers 14 residues.

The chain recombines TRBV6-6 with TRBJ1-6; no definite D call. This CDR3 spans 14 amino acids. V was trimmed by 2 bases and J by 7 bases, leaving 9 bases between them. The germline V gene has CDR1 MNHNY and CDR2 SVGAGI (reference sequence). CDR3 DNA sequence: TGTGCCAGCAGTTACAGGGAGACCAATTCACCCCTCCACTTT. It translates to CASSYRETNSPLHF.

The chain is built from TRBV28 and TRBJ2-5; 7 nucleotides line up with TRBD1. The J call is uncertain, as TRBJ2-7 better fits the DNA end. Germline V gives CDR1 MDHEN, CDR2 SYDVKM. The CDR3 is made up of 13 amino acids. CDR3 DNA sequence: TGTGCCAGCAGCAGGGGGATAAAATACGAGCAGTACTTC. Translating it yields CASSRGIKYEQYF.

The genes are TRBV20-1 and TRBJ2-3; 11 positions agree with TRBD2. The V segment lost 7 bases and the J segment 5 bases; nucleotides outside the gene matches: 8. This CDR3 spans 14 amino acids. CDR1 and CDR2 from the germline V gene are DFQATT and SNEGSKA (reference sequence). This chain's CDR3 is CSGLAGGPGDTQYF. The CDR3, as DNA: TGCAGTGGGTTAGCGGGAGGGCCCGGAGATACGCAGTATTTT.

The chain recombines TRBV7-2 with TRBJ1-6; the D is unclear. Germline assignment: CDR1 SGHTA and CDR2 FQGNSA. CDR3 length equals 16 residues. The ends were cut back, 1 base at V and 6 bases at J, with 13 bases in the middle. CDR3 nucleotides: TGTGCCAGCAGCTTAGGGCTTGAAGGACCTAATTCACCCCTCCACTTT. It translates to CASSLGLEGPNSPLHF. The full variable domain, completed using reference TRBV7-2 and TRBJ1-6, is GAGVSQSPSNKVTEKGKDVELRCDPISGHTALYWYRQSLGQGLEFLIYFQGNSAPDKSGLPSDRFSAERTGGSVSTLTIQRTQQEDSAVYLCASSLGLEGPNSPLHFGNGTRLTVT.

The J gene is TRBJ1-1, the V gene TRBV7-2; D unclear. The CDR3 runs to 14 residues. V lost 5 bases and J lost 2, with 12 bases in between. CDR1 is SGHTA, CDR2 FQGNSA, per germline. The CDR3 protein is CASSVKAGNTEAFF. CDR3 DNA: TGTGCCAGCAGCGTAAAGGCCGGAAACACTGAAGCTTTCTTT.

The CDR3 spells CAGRTESYGYTF. The CDR3 coding sequence is TGCGCCGGTAGGACGGAATCTTATGGCTACACCTTC. The genes are TRBV5-1 and TRBJ1-2; D gene ambiguous. V dropped 10 bases and J dropped 5 bases, with 15 bases sitting between them. The germline V gene has CDR1 SGHRS and CDR2 YFSETQ. This CDR3 region has 12 residues.

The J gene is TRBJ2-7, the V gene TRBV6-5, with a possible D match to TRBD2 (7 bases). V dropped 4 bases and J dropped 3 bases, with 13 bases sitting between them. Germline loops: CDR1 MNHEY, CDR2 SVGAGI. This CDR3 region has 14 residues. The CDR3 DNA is TGTGCCAGCAGTTCCGGGGGGACAAGCTACGAGCAGTACTTC. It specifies CASSSGGTSYEQYF.

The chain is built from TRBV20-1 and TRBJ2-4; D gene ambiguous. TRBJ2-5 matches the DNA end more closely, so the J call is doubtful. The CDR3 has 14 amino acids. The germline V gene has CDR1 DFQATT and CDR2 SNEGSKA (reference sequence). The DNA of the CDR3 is TGCAGTGCCTCAACCCTAATTGGAGCGGAGACCCAGTACTTC. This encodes CSASTLIGAETQYF.